This record looks at one TCR beta chain sequence and its context. Per the authors' pipeline: Amplified reference gene primers provided the basis for estimating nucleated cell counts. Repertoires were generated with immunoSEQ multiplex PCR, while TCRdb's copy carries only in-frame clones and drops some. V, J and clone size are taken as reported in that table, and D and trimming were inferred from the DNA itself. The table shows tens of thousands of clones, with about 86% occurring only once. This sample is part of a study of blood T cell repertoires in COVID-19. The CDR3 spans 16 residues. CDR1 and CDR2 from the germline V gene are LGHNA and YNFKEQ. The V segment lost 4 bases and the J segment 2 bases; nucleotides outside the gene matches: 5.

Sequenced sample: peripheral blood. The origin of this receptor is a human donor in a cohort sampled during active COVID-19. This chain links TRBV4-2 with TRBJ2-7, with 13 bases lining up with TRBD2. This CDR3 is CASSRTTSGGAYEQYF. In DNA, the CDR3 is TGTGCCAGCAGCCGAACTACTAGCGGGGGGGCCTACGAGCAGTACTTC.